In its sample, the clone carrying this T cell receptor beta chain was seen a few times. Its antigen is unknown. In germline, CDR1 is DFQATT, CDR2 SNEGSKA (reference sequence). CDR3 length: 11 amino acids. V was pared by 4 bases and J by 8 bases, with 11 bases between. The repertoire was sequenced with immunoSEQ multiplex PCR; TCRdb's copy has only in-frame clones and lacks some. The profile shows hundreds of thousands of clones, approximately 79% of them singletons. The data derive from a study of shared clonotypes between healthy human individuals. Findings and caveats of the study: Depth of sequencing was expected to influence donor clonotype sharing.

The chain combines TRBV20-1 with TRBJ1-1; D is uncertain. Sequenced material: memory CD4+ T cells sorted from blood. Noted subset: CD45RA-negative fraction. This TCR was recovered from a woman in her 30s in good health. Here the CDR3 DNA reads TGCAGTGCTACCCGGGAGGTGGAAGCTTTCTTT. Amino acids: CSATREVEAFF.